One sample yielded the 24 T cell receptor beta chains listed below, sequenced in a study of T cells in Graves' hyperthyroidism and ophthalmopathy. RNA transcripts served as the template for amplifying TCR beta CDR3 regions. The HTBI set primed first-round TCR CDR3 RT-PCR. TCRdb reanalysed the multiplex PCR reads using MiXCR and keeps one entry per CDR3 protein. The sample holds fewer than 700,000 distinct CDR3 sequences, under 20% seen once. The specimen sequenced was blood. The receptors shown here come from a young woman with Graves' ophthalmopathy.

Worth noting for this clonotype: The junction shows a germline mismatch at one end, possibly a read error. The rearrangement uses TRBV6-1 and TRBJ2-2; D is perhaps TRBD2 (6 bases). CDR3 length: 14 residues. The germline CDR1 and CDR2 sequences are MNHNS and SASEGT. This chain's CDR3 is CANSKDWNTGGLFF. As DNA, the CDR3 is TGTGCCAACTCAAAGGACTGGAACACCGGGGGGCTGTTTTTT.

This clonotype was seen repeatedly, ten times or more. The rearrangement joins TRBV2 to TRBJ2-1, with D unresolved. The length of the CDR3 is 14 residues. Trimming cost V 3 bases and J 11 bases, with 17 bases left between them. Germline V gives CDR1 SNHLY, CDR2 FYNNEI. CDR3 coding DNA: TGTGCCAGCAGTGATCGTTACCCGGTCTGGAAGCAGTTCTTC. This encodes CASSDRYPVWKQFF. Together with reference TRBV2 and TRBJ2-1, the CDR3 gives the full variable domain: EPEVTQTPSHQVTQMGQEVILRCVPISNHLYFYWYRQILGQKVEFLVSFYNNEISEKSEIFDDQFSVERPDGSNFTLKIRSTKLEDSAMYFCASSDRYPVWKQFFGPGTRLTVL.

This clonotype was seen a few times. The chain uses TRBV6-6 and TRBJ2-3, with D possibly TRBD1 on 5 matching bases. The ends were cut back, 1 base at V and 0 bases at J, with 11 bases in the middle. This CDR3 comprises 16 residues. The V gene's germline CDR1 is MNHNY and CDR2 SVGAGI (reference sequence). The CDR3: CASSYFDSLSTDTQYF. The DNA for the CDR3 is TGTGCCAGCAGTTACTTCGACAGCCTTAGCACAGATACGCAGTATTTT.

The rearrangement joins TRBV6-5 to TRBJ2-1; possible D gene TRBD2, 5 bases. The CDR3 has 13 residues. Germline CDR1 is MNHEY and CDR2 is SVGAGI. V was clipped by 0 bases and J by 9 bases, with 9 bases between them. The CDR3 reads CASSYSKSGEQFF. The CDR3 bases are TGTGCCAGCAGTTACTCGAAAAGCGGTGAGCAGTTCTTC.

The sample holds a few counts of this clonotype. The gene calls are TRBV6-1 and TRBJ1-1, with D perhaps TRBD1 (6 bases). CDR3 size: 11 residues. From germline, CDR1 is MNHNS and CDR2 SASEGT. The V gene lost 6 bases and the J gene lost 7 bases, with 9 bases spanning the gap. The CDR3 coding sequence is TGTGCCAGCAGGACGACAGGTGAAGCTTTCTTT. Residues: CASRTTGEAFF.

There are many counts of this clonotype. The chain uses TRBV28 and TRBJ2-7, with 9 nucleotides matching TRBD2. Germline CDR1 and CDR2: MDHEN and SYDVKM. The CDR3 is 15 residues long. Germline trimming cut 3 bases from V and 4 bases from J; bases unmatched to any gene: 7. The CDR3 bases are TGTGCCAGCAGTTTGGGTGGCCTAGCGGGGTACGAGCAGTACTTC. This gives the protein CASSLGGLAGYEQYF.

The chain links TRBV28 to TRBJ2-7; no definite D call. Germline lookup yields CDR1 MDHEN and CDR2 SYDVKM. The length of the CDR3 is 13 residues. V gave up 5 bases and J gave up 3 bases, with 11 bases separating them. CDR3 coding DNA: TGTGCCAGCAGTCCCAAGTCCAGCTACGAGCAGTACTTC. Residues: CASSPKSSYEQYF.

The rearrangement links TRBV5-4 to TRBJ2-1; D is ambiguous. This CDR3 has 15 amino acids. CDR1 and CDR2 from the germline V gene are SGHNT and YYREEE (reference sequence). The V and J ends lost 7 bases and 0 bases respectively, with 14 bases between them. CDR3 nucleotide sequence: TGTGCCAGCTGTTTTGATCCGGTCTCCTACAATGAGCAGTTCTTC. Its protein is CASCFDPVSYNEQFF.

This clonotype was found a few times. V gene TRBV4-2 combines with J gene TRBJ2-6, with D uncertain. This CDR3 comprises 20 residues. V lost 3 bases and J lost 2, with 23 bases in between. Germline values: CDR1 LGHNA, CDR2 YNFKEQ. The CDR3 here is CASSQAAGPTLETGANVLTF. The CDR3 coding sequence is TGTGCCAGCAGCCAGGCCGCCGGACCGACGTTAGAGACTGGGGCCAACGTCCTGACTTTC.

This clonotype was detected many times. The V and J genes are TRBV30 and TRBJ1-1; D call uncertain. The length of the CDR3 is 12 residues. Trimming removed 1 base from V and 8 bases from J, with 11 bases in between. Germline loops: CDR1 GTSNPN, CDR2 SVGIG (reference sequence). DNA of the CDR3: TGTGCCTGGAGTGGCAGGAGAGCCGAAGCTTTCTTT. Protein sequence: CAWSGRRAEAFF.

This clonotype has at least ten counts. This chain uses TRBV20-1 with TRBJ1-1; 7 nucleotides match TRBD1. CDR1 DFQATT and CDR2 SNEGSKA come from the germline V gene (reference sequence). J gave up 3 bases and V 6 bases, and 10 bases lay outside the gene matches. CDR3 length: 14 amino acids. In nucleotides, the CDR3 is TGCAGTGCACCCCGGACAGGAAGGCACACTGAAGCTTTCTTT. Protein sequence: CSAPRTGRHTEAFF.

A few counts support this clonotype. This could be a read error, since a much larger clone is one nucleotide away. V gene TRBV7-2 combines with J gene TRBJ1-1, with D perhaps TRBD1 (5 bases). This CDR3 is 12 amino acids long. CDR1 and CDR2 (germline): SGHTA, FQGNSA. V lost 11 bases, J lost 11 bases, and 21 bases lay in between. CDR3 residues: CACNNSQQEAFF. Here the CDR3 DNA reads TGTGCCTGCAATAACTCTCAACAGGAGGCTTTCTTT.

This CDR3 reads CASSLAWTGSPEAFF. The CDR3, as DNA: TGTGCCAGCAGCTTAGCGTGGACAGGGTCCCCTGAAGCTTTCTTT. This chain joins TRBV7-9 and TRBJ1-1; the match to TRBD1 covers 8 bases. The CDR3 is 15 residues long. Unmatched junction bases numbered 6, after V lost 0 bases and J lost 6 bases. Per the germline V gene, CDR1 is SEHNR and CDR2 is FQNEAQ (reference sequence).

The CDR3 reads CASSLWSGGIPDTQYF. CDR3 nucleotide sequence: TGTGCCAGCAGTTTATGGAGCGGGGGTATCCCAGATACGCAGTATTTT. The chain recombines TRBV27 with TRBJ2-3; 8 bases map to TRBD2. This CDR3 has 16 residues. Trimming took 1 base from V and 4 from J; bases not matched to a gene: 7. Germline-derived CDR1 and CDR2 are MNHEY and SMNVEV (reference sequence).

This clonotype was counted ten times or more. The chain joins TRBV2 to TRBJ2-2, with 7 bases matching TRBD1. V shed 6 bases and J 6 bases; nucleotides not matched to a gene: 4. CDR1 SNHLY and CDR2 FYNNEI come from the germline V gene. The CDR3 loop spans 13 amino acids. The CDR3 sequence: CASRPTGAGELFF. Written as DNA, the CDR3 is TGTGCCAGCAGGCCTACAGGGGCCGGGGAGCTGTTTTTT.

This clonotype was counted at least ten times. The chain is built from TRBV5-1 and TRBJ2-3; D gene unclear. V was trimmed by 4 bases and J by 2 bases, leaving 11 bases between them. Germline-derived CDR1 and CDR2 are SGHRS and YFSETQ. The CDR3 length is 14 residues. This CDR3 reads CASSPPSPTDTQYF. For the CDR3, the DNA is TGCGCCAGCAGCCCTCCTTCCCCCACAGATACGCAGTATTTT.

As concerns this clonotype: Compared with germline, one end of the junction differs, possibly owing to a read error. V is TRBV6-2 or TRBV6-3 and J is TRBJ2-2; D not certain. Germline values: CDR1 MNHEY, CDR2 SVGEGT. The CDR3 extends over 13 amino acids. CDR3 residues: CASSYSDTRELFF. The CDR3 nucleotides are TGTGCCAGCAGTTACTCTGACACCAGGGAGCTGTTTTTT.

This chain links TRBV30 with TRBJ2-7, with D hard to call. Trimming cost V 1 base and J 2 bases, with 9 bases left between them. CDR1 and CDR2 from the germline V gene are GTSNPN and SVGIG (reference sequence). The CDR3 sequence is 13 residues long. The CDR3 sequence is CAWSGSSPYEQYF. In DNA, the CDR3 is TGTGCCTGGAGTGGGAGCTCCCCCTACGAGCAGTACTTC.

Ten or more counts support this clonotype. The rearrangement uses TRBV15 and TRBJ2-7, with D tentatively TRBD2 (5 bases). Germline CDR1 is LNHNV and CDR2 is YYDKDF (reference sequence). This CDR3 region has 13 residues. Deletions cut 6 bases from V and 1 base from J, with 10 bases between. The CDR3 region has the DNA TGTGCCACCAGGGACTTTTTATCCTACGAGCAGTACTTC. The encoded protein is CATRDFLSYEQYF.

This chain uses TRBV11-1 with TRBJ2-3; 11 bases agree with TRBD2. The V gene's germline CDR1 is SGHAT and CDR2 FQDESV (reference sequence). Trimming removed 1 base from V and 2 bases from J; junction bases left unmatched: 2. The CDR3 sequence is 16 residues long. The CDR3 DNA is TGTGCCAGCAGCTTAGAACTAGCGGGGGACACAGATACGCAGTATTTT. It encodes CASSLELAGDTDTQYF.

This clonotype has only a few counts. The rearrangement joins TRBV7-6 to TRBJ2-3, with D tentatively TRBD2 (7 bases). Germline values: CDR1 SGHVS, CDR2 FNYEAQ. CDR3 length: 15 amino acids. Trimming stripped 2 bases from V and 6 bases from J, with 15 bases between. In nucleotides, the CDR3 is TGTGCCAGCAGCTTATTCGGCGAGGGGGGGGATACGCAGTATTTT. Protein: CASSLFGEGGDTQYF. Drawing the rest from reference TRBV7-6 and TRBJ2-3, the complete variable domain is GAGVSQSPRYKVTKRGQDVALRCDPISGHVSLYWYRQALGQGPEFLTYFNYEAQQDKSGLPNDRFSAERPEGSISTLTIQRTEQRDSAMYRCASSLFGEGGDTQYFGPGTRLTVL.

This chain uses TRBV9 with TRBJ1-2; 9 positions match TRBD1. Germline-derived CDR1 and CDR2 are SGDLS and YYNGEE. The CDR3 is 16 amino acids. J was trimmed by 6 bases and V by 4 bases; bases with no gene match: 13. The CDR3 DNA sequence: TGTGCCAGCAGCCGAGGGGGAAACAGGGGGCTTAATGGCTACACCTTC. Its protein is CASSRGGNRGLNGYTF. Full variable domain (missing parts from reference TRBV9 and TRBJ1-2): DSGVTQTPKHLITATGQRVTLRCSPRSGDLSVYWYQQSLDQGLQFLIQYYNGEERAKGNILERFSAQQFPDLHSELNLSSLELGDSALYFCASSRGGNRGLNGYTFGSGTRLTVV.

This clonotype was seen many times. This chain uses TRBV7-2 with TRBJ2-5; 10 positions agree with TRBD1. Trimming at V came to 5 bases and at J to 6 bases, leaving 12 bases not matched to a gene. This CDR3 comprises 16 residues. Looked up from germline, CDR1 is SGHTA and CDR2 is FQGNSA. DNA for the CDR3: TGTGCCAGCAGCGCAGAGGAGACAGGGGGCGGTAAGACCCAGTACTTC. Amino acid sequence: CASSAEETGGGKTQYF.

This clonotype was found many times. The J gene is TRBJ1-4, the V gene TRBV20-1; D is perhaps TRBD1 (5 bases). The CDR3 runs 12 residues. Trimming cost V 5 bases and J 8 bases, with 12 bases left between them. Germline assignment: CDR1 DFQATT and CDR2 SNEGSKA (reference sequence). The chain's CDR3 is CSADSGKEKLFF. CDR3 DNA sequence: TGCAGTGCTGACTCAGGGAAGGAAAAACTGTTTTTT.